This T cell receptor beta chain came from a study of a mutant IDH1 vaccine in newly diagnosed glioma. Comments on this clone: The antigen is undetermined.

Time point described: week 5, during vaccination. With topical imiquimod, each dose of the vaccine consisted of 300 ug of mutant IDH1 20-mer peptide. Profiled with immunoSEQ multiplex PCR; TCRdb holds only in-frame clones, not every one. The table shows 49,000 or so clones, with just under 80% occurring only once. CDR1 is MNHEY, CDR2 SMNVEV, per germline (reference sequence). The CDR3 runs to 12 residues. Trimming left V 10 bases short and J 3 bases short, with 13 bases between. The specimen was PBMCs, collected from a glioma patient whose treatment included an IDH1 peptide vaccine. This receptor was obtained from a woman in her 40s with glioma. V and J are TRBV27 and TRBJ2-7, with D hard to call. The CDR3 DNA reads as TGTGCCACCGAGAACCACCTCTACGAGCAGTACTTC. Protein product: CATENHLYEQYF.